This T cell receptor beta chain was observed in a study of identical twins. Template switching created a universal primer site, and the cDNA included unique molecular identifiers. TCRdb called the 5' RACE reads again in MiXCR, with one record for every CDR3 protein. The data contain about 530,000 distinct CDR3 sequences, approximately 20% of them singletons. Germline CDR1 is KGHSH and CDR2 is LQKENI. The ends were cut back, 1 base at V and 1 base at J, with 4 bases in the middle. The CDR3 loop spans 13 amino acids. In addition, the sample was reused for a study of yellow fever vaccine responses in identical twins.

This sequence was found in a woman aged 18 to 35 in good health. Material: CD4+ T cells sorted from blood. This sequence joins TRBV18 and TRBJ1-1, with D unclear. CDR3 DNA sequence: TGTGCCAGCTCACCACAGACGAACACTGAAGCTTTCTTT. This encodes CASSPQTNTEAFF.